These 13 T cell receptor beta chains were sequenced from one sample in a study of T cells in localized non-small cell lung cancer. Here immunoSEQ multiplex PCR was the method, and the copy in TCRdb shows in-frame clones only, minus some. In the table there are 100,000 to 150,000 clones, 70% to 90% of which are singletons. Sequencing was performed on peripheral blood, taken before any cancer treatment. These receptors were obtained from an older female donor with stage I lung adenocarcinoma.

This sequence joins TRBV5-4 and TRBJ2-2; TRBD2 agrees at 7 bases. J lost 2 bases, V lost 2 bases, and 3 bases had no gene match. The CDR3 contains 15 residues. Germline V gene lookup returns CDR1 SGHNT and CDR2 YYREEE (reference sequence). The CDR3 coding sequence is TGTGCCAGCAGCTTTGAGCGGGGCAACACCGGGGAGCTGTTTTTT. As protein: CASSFERGNTGELFF.

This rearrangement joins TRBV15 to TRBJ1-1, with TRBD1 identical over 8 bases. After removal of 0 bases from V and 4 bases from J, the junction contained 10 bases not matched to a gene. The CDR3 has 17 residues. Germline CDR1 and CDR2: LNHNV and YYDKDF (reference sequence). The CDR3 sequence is CATSREGFGQGSTEAFF. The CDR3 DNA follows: TGTGCCACCAGCAGAGAAGGATTTGGACAGGGATCCACTGAAGCTTTCTTT.

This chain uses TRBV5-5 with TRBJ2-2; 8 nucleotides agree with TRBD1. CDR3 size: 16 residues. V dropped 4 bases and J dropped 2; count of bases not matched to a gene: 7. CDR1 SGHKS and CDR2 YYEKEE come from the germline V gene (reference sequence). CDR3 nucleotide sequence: TGTGCCAGCAGCAAGAAGACAGGGGATAACACCGGGGAGCTGTTTTTT. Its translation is CASSKKTGDNTGELFF.

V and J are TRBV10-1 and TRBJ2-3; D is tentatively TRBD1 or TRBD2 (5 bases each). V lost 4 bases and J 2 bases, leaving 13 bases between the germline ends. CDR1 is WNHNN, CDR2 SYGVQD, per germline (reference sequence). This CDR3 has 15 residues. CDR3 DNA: TGCGCCAGCAGTGCTGGGACGGGGTTCACAGATACGCAGTATTTT. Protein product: CASSAGTGFTDTQYF.

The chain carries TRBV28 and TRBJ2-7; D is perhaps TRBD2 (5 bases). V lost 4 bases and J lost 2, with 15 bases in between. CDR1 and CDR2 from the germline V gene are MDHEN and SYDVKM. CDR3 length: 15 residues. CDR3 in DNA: TGTGCCAGCAGTTCGTTCTTGGACTGGACCTACGAGCAGTACTTC. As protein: CASSSFLDWTYEQYF.

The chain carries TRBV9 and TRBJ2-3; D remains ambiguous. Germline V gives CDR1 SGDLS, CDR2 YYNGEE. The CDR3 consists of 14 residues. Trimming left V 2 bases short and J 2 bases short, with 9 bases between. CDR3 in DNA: TGTGCCAGCAGCGTGGGTGTGTTCACAGATACGCAGTATTTT. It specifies CASSVGVFTDTQYF.

The CDR3 loop reads CASSRNTQGTNTEAFF. The CDR3, as DNA: TGCGCCAGCAGCAGAAATACCCAGGGTACGAACACTGAAGCTTTCTTT. The chain recombines TRBV5-1 with TRBJ1-1; D is perhaps TRBD1 (5 bases). Germline V gives CDR1 SGHRS, CDR2 YFSETQ. CDR3 length: 16 residues. V dropped 4 bases and J dropped 1 base, with 17 bases sitting between them.

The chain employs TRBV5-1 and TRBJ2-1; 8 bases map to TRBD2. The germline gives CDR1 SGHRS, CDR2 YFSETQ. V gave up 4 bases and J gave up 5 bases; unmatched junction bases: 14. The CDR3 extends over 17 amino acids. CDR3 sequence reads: CASSPRSSGSPNNEQFF. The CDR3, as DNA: TGCGCCAGCAGCCCCCGGAGCAGCGGGAGTCCCAACAATGAGCAGTTCTTC.

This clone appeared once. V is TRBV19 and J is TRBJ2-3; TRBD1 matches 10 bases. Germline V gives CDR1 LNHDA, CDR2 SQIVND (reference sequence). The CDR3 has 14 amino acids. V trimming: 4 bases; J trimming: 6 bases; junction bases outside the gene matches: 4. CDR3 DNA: TGTGCCAGTAGTACGGGACAGGGGTTGGATACGCAGTATTTT. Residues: CASSTGQGLDTQYF. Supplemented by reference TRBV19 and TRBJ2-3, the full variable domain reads DGGITQSPKYLFRKEGQNVTLSCEQNLNHDAMYWYRQDPGQGLRLIYYSQIVNDFQKGDIAEGYSVSREKKESFPLTVTSAQKNPTAFYLCASSTGQGLDTQYFGPGTRLTVL.

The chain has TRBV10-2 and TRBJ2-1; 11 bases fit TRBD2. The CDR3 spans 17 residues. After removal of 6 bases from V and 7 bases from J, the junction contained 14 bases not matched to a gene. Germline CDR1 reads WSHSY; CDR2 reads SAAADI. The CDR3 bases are TGCGCCAGCAGGGGGACTAGCGGAGGACGTGCGGGAAATGAGCAGTTCTTC. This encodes CASRGTSGGRAGNEQFF.

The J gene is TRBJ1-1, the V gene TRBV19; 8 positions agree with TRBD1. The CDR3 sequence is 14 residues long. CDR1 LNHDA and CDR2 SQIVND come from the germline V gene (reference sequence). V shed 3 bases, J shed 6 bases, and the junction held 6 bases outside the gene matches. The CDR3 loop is CASSMDHRGAEAFF. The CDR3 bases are TGTGCCAGTAGTATGGATCACAGGGGGGCTGAAGCTTTCTTT.

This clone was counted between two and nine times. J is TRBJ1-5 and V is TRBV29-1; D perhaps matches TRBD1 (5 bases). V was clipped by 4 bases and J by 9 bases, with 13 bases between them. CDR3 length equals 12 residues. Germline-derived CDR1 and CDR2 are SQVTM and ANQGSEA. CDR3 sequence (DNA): TGCAGCGTTGTGGACGGACAAGGGCCCCAGCATTTT. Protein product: CSVVDGQGPQHF. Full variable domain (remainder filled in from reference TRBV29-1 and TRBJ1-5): SAVISQKPSRDICQRGTSLTIQCQVDSQVTMMFWYRQQPGQSLTLIATANQGSEATYESGFVIDKFPISRPNLTFSTLTVSNMSPEDSSIYLCSVVDGQGPQHFGDGTRLSIL.

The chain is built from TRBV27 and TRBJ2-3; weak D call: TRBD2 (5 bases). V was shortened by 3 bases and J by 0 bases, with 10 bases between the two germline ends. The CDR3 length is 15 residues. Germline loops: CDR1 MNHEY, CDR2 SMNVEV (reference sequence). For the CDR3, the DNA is TGTGCCAGCAGTTTGAGGGAAACTAGCACAGATACGCAGTATTTT. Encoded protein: CASSLRETSTDTQYF.